The source of this TCR beta chain is a study of blood T cell repertoires in COVID-19. Study information: The United States, Italy and Spain supplied acute and convalescent COVID-19 samples. In each case, the material was cDNA or gDNA derived from T cells, B-cell-depleted T cells, or PBMCs.

Authors' data handling: Counts of nucleated cells, estimated from reference gene primer amplification, were obtained. Sequencing was performed with immunoSEQ multiplex PCR; in TCRdb, only in-frame clones are kept and a portion is missing. From that table come the V and J calls and clone size; the DNA was used to work out D and trimming. The data contain over 300,000 clones, 70% to 90% of them singletons. This CDR3 comprises 14 residues. V was pared by 6 bases and J by 3 bases, with 3 bases of the junction left unmatched. Germline loops: CDR1 LNHDA, CDR2 SQIVND (reference sequence). This TCR derives from a woman aged 35 to 49 who had recovered from COVID-19. Input material: PBMCs or T cells enriched from blood (not recorded which). The chain couples TRBV19 to TRBJ1-1, with 11 bases that match TRBD1. CDR3 nucleotide sequence: TGTGCCAGTAGATGGGGACAGGGGGACACTGAAGCTTTCTTT. This codes for CASRWGQGDTEAFF.